Below are 15 T cell receptor beta chains sequenced from a single sample in a study of T cells in Graves' hyperthyroidism and ophthalmopathy. TCR beta CDR3 regions were amplified from RNA transcripts. When the TCR CDR3 underwent first-round RT-PCR, the HTBI primer set was used. A single record per CDR3 protein comes from TCRdb applying MiXCR to the multiplex PCR reads. The sample yields under 250,000 distinct CDR3 sequences, roughly 17% seen once. The sequenced material came from blood. These receptors originate from a woman aged 45-65 years with Graves' hyperthyroidism.

This clonotype was counted ten times or more. The chain couples TRBV3-1 to TRBJ2-3, with 11 bases that match TRBD2. The CDR3 loop spans 18 amino acids. Trimming cost V 4 bases and J 1 base; bases outside gene matches: 10. The V gene's germline CDR1 is LGHDT and CDR2 YNNKEL (reference sequence). CDR3 in amino acids: CASSPTSGSLLGTDTQYF. The CDR3 DNA is TGTGCCAGCAGCCCTACTAGCGGGAGCCTTCTTGGCACAGATACGCAGTATTTT.

The genes are TRBV6-4 and TRBJ2-7; 10 bases agree with TRBD2. The J segment lost 6 bases and the V segment lost 2 bases, leaving 10 bases of the junction unmatched. The CDR3 totals 16 residues. Per the germline V gene, CDR1 is MRHNA and CDR2 is SNTAGT. CDR3 protein: CASSDSSLAGVSEQYF. CDR3 coding DNA: TGTGCCAGCAGTGACAGTTCGCTAGCGGGAGTATCCGAGCAGTACTTC.

This clonotype came up many times. The chain uses TRBV6-1 and TRBJ1-1; 8 nucleotides match TRBD1. The CDR3 runs 13 residues. Germline assignment: CDR1 MNHNS and CDR2 SASEGT. J was trimmed by 7 bases and V by 2 bases; bases with no gene match: 3. The CDR3: CASSEQQGDEAFF. CDR3 DNA: TGTGCCAGCAGTGAACAACAGGGGGATGAAGCTTTCTTT.

This clonotype has a handful of counts. The chain combines TRBV30 with TRBJ2-5; unclear D gene. Germline assignment: CDR1 GTSNPN and CDR2 SVGIG (reference sequence). V was trimmed by 2 bases and J by 4 bases, leaving 14 bases between them. The CDR3 has 14 amino acids. The CDR3 spells CAWSRLVRRETQYF. CDR3 coding DNA: TGTGCCTGGAGTCGGCTAGTGAGGCGAGAGACCCAGTACTTC.

This clonotype was picked up a small number of times. The chain joins TRBV20-1 to TRBJ2-2; D is perhaps TRBD2 (5 bases). Looked up from germline, CDR1 is DFQATT and CDR2 is SNEGSKA (reference sequence). The CDR3 extends over 13 amino acids. The V end lost 3 bases, the J end lost 0 bases, and 5 bases lay between the germline ends. The CDR3 loop is CSASGTNTGELFF. In DNA form, the CDR3 reads TGCAGTGCTAGCGGGACGAACACCGGGGAGCTGTTTTTT.

This clonotype was found a few times. This chain uses TRBV14 with TRBJ1-2, with no clear D. This CDR3 has 14 residues. Germline CDR1 reads SGHDN; CDR2 reads FVKESK. The V end lost 0 bases, the J end lost 7 bases, and 12 bases lay between the germline ends. The CDR3 sequence: CASSQDLGSGGYTF. Written as DNA, the CDR3 is TGTGCCAGCAGCCAAGATTTGGGATCTGGTGGCTACACCTTC.

About this clonotype: An end of the junction does not agree with germline; a read error may underlie this. V usage is TRBV6-2 or TRBV6-3 and J usage is TRBJ1-1; no clear D gene. Germline CDR1 MNHEY, CDR2 SVGEGT. CDR3 length: 13 amino acids. CDR3 in amino acids: CASRPGVGTGAFF. The CDR3 DNA reads TGTGCCAGCAGACCAGGCGTTGGCACTGGAGCTTTCTTT.

Many counts were recorded for this clonotype. This sequence joins TRBV13 and TRBJ1-6, with unresolved D. The CDR3 has 14 amino acids. Germline V gene lookup returns CDR1 PRHDT and CDR2 FYEKMQ (reference sequence). Trimming removed 0 bases at V and 7 bases at J, with 7 bases between. The CDR3 nucleotides are TGTGCCAGCAGCTTAGGGAGGCGGAATTCACCCCTCCACTTT. It specifies CASSLGRRNSPLHF.

CDR3 protein: CASSRGHRLNEAFF. The CDR3, as DNA: TGTGCCAGTAGCAGGGGGCATCGCCTAAATGAAGCTTTCTTT. The chain couples TRBV19 to TRBJ1-1, with 8 bases lining up with TRBD1. V lost 6 bases and J lost 7; bases outside the gene matches: 10. Germline V lookup: CDR1 LNHDA, CDR2 SQIVND (reference sequence). CDR3 size: 14 residues.

The rearrangement links TRBV9 to TRBJ2-2, with D perhaps given as TRBD1 or TRBD2 (5 bases each). Germline V gene data show CDR1 as SGDLS and CDR2 as YYNGEE. Deletions cut 1 base from V and 2 bases from J, with 12 bases between. This CDR3 contains 16 residues. The CDR3 protein is CASSVTTGPNTGELFF. The CDR3 region has the DNA TGTGCCAGCAGCGTAACCACGGGACCAAACACCGGGGAGCTGTTTTTT.

In its sample, this clonotype was seen a few times. One base away lies a much larger clone, so this may be a sequencing read error. This rearrangement joins TRBV28 to TRBJ2-3; 16 bases fit TRBD2. With V trimmed by 6 bases and J by 7 bases, 13 bases remained unmatched. This CDR3 is built from 18 residues. Germline V lookup: CDR1 MDHEN, CDR2 SYDVKM. The CDR3 loop reads CASRGLAGGPKGGNTQYF. In DNA, the CDR3 is TGTGCCAGCAGGGGACTAGCGGGAGGGCCTAAGGGTGGAAATACGCAGTATTTT.

This clonotype was detected ten times or more. The CDR3 here is CASSRRRDSTYEQYF. CDR3 DNA: TGTGCCAGCAGTCGACGCCGGGACAGTACCTACGAGCAGTACTTC. The rearrangement uses TRBV6-1 and TRBJ2-7, with 7 bases aligning to TRBD1. V shed 5 bases, J shed 2 bases, and the junction held 9 bases outside the gene matches. Germline V gene data show CDR1 as MNHNS and CDR2 as SASEGT. The CDR3 sequence is 15 residues long.

There are many counts of this clonotype. The chain employs TRBV5-8 and TRBJ2-5; D may be TRBD2 (6 bases). Germline V gene data show CDR1 as SGHTS and CDR2 as YDEGEE. The CDR3 is made up of 15 amino acids. The V and J ends lost 0 bases and 5 bases respectively, with 14 bases between them. The CDR3: CASSLGTGEGETQYF. For the CDR3, the DNA is TGTGCCAGCAGCTTGGGGACGGGAGAGGGGGAGACCCAGTACTTC.

This clonotype has ten or more counts. The chain uses TRBV7-3 and TRBJ2-1, with 9 bases identical to TRBD2. This CDR3 is built from 14 residues. The germline V gene has CDR1 SGHTA and CDR2 FQGTGA. The V gene end was trimmed by 2 bases and the J gene end by 5 bases; junction bases not matched to a gene: 1. CDR3 sequence reads: CASSLAGGNNEQFF. DNA for the CDR3: TGTGCCAGCAGCTTAGCGGGAGGGAACAATGAGCAGTTCTTC.

This clonotype was observed a few times. This chain joins TRBV5-5 and TRBJ2-2, with TRBD2 matching 9 bases. This CDR3 comprises 15 residues. In germline, CDR1 is SGHKS, CDR2 YYEKEE (reference sequence). After removal of 5 bases from V and 0 bases from J, the junction contained 2 bases not matched to a gene. CDR3 protein: CASSGLASNTGELFF. CDR3 DNA: TGTGCCAGCAGTGGACTAGCGTCGAACACCGGGGAGCTGTTTTTT.